The clone carrying this T cell receptor (beta chain) was picked up many times. The data were obtained in a study of T cells in Graves' hyperthyroidism and ophthalmopathy. Regions amplified from RNA transcripts were the TCR beta CDR3 regions. HTBI primers were employed in a first-round RT-PCR of the TCR CDR3. One entry per CDR3 protein results from TCRdb running MiXCR on the multiplex PCR reads. This sample has about 700,000 distinct CDR3 sequences, with 45% found just once. The V gene's germline CDR1 is DFQATT and CDR2 SNEGSKA (reference sequence). CDR3 length equals 12 residues. V lost 4 bases and J 4 bases, leaving 10 bases between the germline ends.

The rearrangement links TRBV20-1 to TRBJ1-2; D possibly corresponds to TRBD1 (5 bases). Sequenced material: peripheral blood or thyroid tissue (not recorded which). This receptor was obtained from an adult man with Graves' disease, either hyperthyroidism or ophthalmopathy (not recorded which). CDR3 in amino acids: CSANQGFYGYTF. CDR3 bases: TGCAGTGCTAACCAGGGTTTCTATGGCTACACCTTC.